Listed here are 10 T cell receptor beta chains from one sample, sequenced in a study of blood T cells in healthy people across ages. For the second PCR, which ran for about 6 to 11 cycles, a sample-barcoded 5' primer and a J-beta primer mix were used. TCRdb re-called the 5' RACE reads through MiXCR, storing one row per CDR3 protein. This sample has roughly 680,000 distinct CDR3 sequences, with around 21% found just once. The material sequenced was blood. The receptors here all came from a man aged 65 to 79 in good health.

The chain uses TRBV15 and TRBJ2-5; the D gene is possibly TRBD1 (5 bases). The V gene's germline CDR1 is LNHNV and CDR2 YYDKDF (reference sequence). Trimming took 2 bases from V and 0 from J, leaving 10 bases between them. The CDR3 length is 15 residues. The CDR3 DNA follows: TGTGCCACCAGCAGACAGACAGAGTACCAAGAGACCCAGTACTTC. Amino acid sequence: CATSRQTEYQETQYF.

This clonotype showed up just a few times. V is TRBV5-1 and J is TRBJ1-5; TRBD1 is a possible D gene (6 bases). CDR3 length: 13 amino acids. The ends were cut back, 5 bases at V and 5 bases at J, with 11 bases in the middle. Germline V gene lookup returns CDR1 SGHRS and CDR2 YFSETQ. CDR3 loop: CASRQGGDQPQHF. CDR3 coding DNA: TGCGCCAGCAGACAGGGTGGGGATCAGCCCCAGCATTTT.

This clonotype has only a few counts. The chain employs TRBV6-2 or TRBV6-3 and TRBJ1-2; D is ambiguous. CDR3 length: 14 amino acids. Germline V gives CDR1 MNHEY, CDR2 SVGEGT. V shed 10 bases and J shed 3 bases, with 18 bases lying between them. As DNA, the CDR3 is TGTGCCACCCTCGTCCCGGGGAACGACTATGGCTACACCTTC. This encodes CATLVPGNDYGYTF.

The chain combines TRBV11-2 with TRBJ2-5; 7 bases agree with TRBD1. Trimming took 1 base from V and 5 from J; bases not matched to a gene: 4. The V gene's germline CDR1 is SGHAT and CDR2 FQNNGV. This CDR3 region has 14 residues. This CDR3 is CASSLGARGETQYF. CDR3 DNA sequence: TGTGCCAGCAGCTTAGGGGCCAGGGGGGAGACCCAGTACTTC.

The chain has TRBV20-1 and TRBJ2-1; TRBD2 aligns across 11 bases. The length of the CDR3 is 15 residues. Germline lookup yields CDR1 DFQATT and CDR2 SNEGSKA (reference sequence). V shed 6 bases and J 4 bases; nucleotides not matched to a gene: 8. Here the CDR3 reads CSAWIAGGRYNEQFF. The CDR3 DNA reads TGCAGTGCCTGGATAGCGGGAGGGAGGTACAATGAGCAGTTCTTC.

The CDR3 nucleotides are TGTGCCAGCAGCCAAGAATCGTTGGGACTAGCTGTCGAGCAGTTCTTC. Its translation: CASSQESLGLAVEQFF. This rearrangement joins TRBV3-1 to TRBJ2-5; the match to TRBD2 covers 9 bases. The J call may be incorrect, as the DNA end agrees better with TRBJ2-1. The germline CDR1 and CDR2 sequences are LGHDT and YNNKEL (reference sequence). The CDR3 totals 16 residues.

Only a few counts were recorded for this clonotype. The rearrangement links TRBV6-2 or TRBV6-3 to TRBJ2-5; TRBD1 matches at 9 bases. The DNA end favors TRBJ2-1, so the J call may be wrong. The CDR3 covers 16 residues. Germline lookup yields CDR1 MNHEY and CDR2 SVGEGT. CDR3 sequence reads: CASSYEAGQGYNEQFF. CDR3 DNA: TGTGCCAGCAGTTACGAGGCGGGACAGGGTTACAATGAGCAGTTCTTC.

The chain couples TRBV7-3 to TRBJ2-5, with 7 bases matching TRBD2. The CDR3 loop spans 13 amino acids. Looked up from germline, CDR1 is SGHTA and CDR2 is FQGTGA. The trim removed 5 bases at V and 3 bases at J, leaving 3 bases unmatched. As DNA, the CDR3 is TGTGCCAGCAGCCGGGACTACAAAGAGACCCAGTACTTC. This sequence encodes CASSRDYKETQYF.

This clonotype was observed a handful of times. V usage is TRBV12-3 or TRBV12-4 and J usage is TRBJ2-7; 7 positions agree with TRBD2. Trimming cost V 2 bases and J 2 bases; bases outside gene matches: 9. CDR3 length: 16 amino acids. The DNA of the CDR3 is TGTGCCAGCAGTTTACCTCGGTCTAGCGGAACCTACGAGCAGTACTTC. Amino acid sequence: CASSLPRSSGTYEQYF.

V gene TRBV20-1 combines with J gene TRBJ2-1; D may be TRBD2 (5 bases). With the DNA end fitting TRBJ2-7 better, the J assignment may be wrong. The CDR3 extends over 14 amino acids. Germline V gene lookup returns CDR1 DFQATT and CDR2 SNEGSKA (reference sequence). CDR3 DNA: TGCAGTGCTGCGGGTGGCGGTTACTCCTACGAGCAGTACTTC. Protein: CSAAGGGYSYEQYF.